This T cell receptor (beta chain) was obtained from a study of T cell changes during pregnancy in multiple sclerosis. The data were produced by immunoSEQ multiplex PCR, yet TCRdb's version contains in-frame clones alone and is incomplete. The sample holds about 45,000 clones, around 93% seen once. V lost 0 bases, J lost 3 bases, and 15 bases lay in between. The CDR3 totals 16 residues. Germline lookup yields CDR1 LGHNA and CDR2 YNFKEQ. The TCR sequence derives from a female donor with multiple sclerosis, enrolled in a pregnancy study. This specimen was CD4+ T cells from peripheral blood mononuclear cells, taken in the third trimester of pregnancy. V gene TRBV4-2 combines with J gene TRBJ2-7; perhaps TRBD1 as D (5 bases). The CDR3 reads CASSQEVQTVSYEQYF. In DNA form, the CDR3 reads TGTGCCAGCAGCCAAGAAGTCCAGACAGTCAGCTACGAGCAGTACTTC.